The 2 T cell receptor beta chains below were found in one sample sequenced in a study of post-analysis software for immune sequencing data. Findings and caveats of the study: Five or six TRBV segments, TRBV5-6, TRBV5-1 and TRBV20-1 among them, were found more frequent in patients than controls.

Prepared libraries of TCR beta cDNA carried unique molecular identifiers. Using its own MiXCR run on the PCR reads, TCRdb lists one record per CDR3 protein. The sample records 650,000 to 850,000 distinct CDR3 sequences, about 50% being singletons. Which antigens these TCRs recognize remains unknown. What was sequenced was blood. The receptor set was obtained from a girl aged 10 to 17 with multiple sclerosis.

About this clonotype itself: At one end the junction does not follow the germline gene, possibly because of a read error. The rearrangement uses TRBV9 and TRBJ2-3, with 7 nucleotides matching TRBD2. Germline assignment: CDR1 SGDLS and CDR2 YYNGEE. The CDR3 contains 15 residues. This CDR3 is CAGSVGSGSTDTQYF. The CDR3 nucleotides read TGTGCCGGCAGCGTAGGTAGCGGGAGCACAGATACGCAGTATTTT.

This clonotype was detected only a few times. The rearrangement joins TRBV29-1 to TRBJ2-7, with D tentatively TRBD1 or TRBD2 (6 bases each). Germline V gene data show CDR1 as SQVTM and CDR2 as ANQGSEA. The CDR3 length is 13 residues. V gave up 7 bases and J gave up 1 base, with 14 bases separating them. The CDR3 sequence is CSAGRGDSYEQYF. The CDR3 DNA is TGCAGCGCTGGAAGGGGGGATTCCTACGAGCAGTACTTC.